These T cell receptor beta chains were read from a single sample in a study of T cells in Graves' hyperthyroidism and ophthalmopathy. MiXCR, run by TCRdb on the multiplex PCR reads, gives a single entry per CDR3 protein. The sample includes fewer than 700,000 distinct CDR3 sequences, about 17% of them seen just once. Input material: blood. The origin of the receptors is a woman aged 25 to 45 with Graves' hyperthyroidism. Each CDR3 is given with its conserved first and last residue. The D gene is left open where the match is weak. A row's size may be missing; if present it is once, few, many or a size class.

V	D	size	J	DNA	CDR3
TRBV28	NA	NA	TRBJ1-2	TGTGCCAGCAGTTTATCAGGGCCCCTCTATGGCTACACCTTC	CASSLSGPLYGYTF
TRBV6-1	TRBD1	many	TRBJ1-2	TGTGCCAGCAGTGCCCCGGGGACAGGGGCGAACTATGGCTACACCTTC	CASSAPGTGANYGYTF
TRBV6-2/TRBV6-3	TRBD1	NA	TRBJ2-5	TGTGCCAGCAGTTACAACGAGGCAGGGGGAGAGACCCAGTACTTC	CASSYNEAGGETQYF
TRBV20-1	TRBD2	NA	TRBJ2-7	TGCAGTGCTAGAAGGGGAGGGTTAGCGGTAAGCTCCTACGAGCAGTACTTC	CSARRGGLAVSSYEQYF
TRBV6-1	TRBD1	NA	TRBJ1-4	TGTGCCTGCAGTGAACAGGGGGGAGGCGAAAAACTGTTTTTT	CACSEQGGGEKLFF
TRBV6-2/TRBV6-3	TRBD2	many	TRBJ2-1	TGTGCCAGCAGTTCGCATCGTCAGGGCGATTCTAGCGGGAGGAACAATGAGCAGTTCTTC	CASSSHRQGDSSGRNNEQFF
TRBV3-1	TRBD2	few	TRBJ2-1	TGTGCCAGCAGCCAAGATCTAGCGGGGAGCAACAATGAGCAGTTCTTC	CASSQDLAGSNNEQFF
TRBV20-1	NA	NA	TRBJ2-7	TGCAGTGCTAGAGACCCAAACCCTATCCCCCCCGAGCAGTACTTC	CSARDPNPIPPEQYF
TRBV20-1	TRBD1	NA	TRBJ2-1	TGCAGTGCTAGACCCGGGACAGGGAGGAATGAGCAGTTCTTC	CSARPGTGRNEQFF
TRBV20-1	TRBD2	many	TRBJ2-5	TGCAGTGCTAGAGATGTAACGGGGCTAGCGGGAGGGCCCTCGGAGACCCAGTACTTC	CSARDVTGLAGGPSETQYF
TRBV12-3/TRBV12-4	NA	many	TRBJ2-3	TGTGCCAGCAGTTTAGGTAGCACAGATACGCAGTATTTT	CASSLGSTDTQYF
TRBV28	NA	many	TRBJ2-1	TGTGCCAGCAGGGGGACTTTTGAGCAGTTCTTC	CASRGTFEQFF
TRBV27	TRBD2	many	TRBJ2-7	TGTGCCAGCCTTGTATATCCGGGGGGGGGGACCGATATCTACGAGCAGTACTTC	CASLVYPGGGTDIYEQYF
TRBV20-1	NA	many	TRBJ2-1	TGCAGTGTGCTCCGGTTAGCGGTATACAATGAGCAGTTCTTC	CSVLRLAVYNEQFF